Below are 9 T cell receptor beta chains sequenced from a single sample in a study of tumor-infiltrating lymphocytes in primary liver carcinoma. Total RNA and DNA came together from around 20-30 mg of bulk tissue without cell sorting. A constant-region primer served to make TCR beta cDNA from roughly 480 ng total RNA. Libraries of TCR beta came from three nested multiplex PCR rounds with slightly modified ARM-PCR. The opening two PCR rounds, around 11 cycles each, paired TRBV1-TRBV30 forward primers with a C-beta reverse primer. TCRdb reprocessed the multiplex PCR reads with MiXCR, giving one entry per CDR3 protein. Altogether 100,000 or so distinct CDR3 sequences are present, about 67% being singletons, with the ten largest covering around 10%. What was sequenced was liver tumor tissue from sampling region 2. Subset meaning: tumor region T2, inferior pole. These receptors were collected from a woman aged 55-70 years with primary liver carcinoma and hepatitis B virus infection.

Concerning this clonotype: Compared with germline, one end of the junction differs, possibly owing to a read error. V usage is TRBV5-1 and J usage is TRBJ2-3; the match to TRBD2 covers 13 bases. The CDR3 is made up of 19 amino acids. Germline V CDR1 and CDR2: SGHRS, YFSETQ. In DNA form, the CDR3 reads TGCGCCAGCATCTTGGATGGGGCGACTAGCGGGAGGTCCACAGATACGCAGTATTTT. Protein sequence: CASILDGATSGRSTDTQYF.

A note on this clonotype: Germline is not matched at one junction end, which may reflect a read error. This CDR3 reads CASRGRDRDSTGELFF. For the CDR3, the DNA is TGTGCCAGCAGGGGCCGGGACAGGGACTCAACCGGGGAGCTGTTTTTC. The V and J genes are TRBV6-5 and TRBJ2-2; 9 nucleotides agree with TRBD1. The length of the CDR3 is 16 residues. The V gene's germline CDR1 is MNHEY and CDR2 SVGAGI.

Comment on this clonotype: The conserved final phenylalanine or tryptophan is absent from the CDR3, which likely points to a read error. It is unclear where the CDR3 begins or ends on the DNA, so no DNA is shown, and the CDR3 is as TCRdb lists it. CDR3 loop: CASSYGGDYGYDL. The chain carries TRBV6-5 and TRBJ1-2; TRBD1, as called in the table, went unchecked against the DNA. In germline, CDR1 is MNHEY, CDR2 SVGAGI. The CDR3 numbers 13 amino acids, ends counted.

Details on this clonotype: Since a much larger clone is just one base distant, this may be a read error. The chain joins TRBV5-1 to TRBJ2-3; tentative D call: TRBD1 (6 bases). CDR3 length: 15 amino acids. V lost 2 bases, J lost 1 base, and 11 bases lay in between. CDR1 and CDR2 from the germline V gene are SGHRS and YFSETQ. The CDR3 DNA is TGCGCCAGCAGCTTCTGGACAGACGGCACAGATACGCAGTATTTT. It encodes CASSFWTDGTDTQYF.

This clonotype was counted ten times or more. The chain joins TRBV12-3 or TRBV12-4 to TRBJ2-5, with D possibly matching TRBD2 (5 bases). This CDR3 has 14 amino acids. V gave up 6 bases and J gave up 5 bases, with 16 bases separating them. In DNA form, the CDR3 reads TGTGCCAGCAGACAGAGGGCGCGAACGGAGACCCAGTACTTC. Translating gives CASRQRARTETQYF.

CDR3 sequence reads: CAQWEQFF. Written as DNA, the CDR3 is TGTGCCCAATGGGAGCAGTTCTTC. The chain links TRBV28 to TRBJ2-1; D is undetermined. From germline, CDR1 is MDHEN and CDR2 SYDVKM. V was clipped by 11 bases and J by 10 bases, with 6 bases between them. The CDR3 covers 8 residues.

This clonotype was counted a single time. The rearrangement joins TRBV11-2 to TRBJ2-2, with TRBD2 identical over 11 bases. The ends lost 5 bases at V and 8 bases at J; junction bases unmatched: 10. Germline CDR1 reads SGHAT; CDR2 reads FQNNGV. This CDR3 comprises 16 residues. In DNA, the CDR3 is TGTGCCAGCAGCCCTGGACTAGCGGGCGATGCGGGGGAGCTGTTTTTT. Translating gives CASSPGLAGDAGELFF.

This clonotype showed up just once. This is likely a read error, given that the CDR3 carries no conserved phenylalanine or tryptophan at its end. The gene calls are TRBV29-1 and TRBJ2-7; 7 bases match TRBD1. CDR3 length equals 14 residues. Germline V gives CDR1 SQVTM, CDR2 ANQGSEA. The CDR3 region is CSVELTGTPYEQYI. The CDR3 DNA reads TGCAGCGTTGAACTGACAGGGACCCCCTATGAGCAGTACATC.

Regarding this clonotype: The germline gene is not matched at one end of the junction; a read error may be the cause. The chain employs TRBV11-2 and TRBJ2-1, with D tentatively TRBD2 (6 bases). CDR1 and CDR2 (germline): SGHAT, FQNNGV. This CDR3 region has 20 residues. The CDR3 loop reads CVSSLDGLARGLYSYNEQFF. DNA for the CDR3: TGTGTCAGCAGTTTAGATGGGCTAGCGCGAGGCTTATACTCCTATAATGAGCAGTTCTTC.